Described below is a single T cell receptor (beta chain) sequence and its context. The CDR3 extends over 13 amino acids. Germline loops: CDR1 LNHDA, CDR2 SQIVND (reference sequence). V gave up 5 bases and J gave up 3 bases, with 11 bases separating them. This sample was included in a study of blood T cell repertoires in COVID-19. Overall study context: Acute-phase and convalescent COVID-19 samples originated in the United States, Italy and Spain. PBMCs, B-cell-depleted T cells, or T cells were the source of the cDNA or gDNA that made up the material.

Original analysis: Cell counts per sample came from amplifying reference gene primers. The protocol was immunoSEQ multiplex PCR, while the TCRdb copy is restricted to in-frame clones and leaves out a portion. V and J calls and clone size are those listed in that table; D and trimming were worked out from the DNA. The repertoire consists of about 140,000 clones, with more than 75% occurring once and the leading ten covering approximately 4.2%. This receptor was taken from a woman aged 35 to 49 with acute or convalescent COVID-19. Sequencing used peripheral blood. J is TRBJ2-7 and V is TRBV19, with a possible D match to TRBD2 (5 bases). The CDR3 region is CASSGSPFYEQYF. The CDR3 DNA sequence: TGTGCCAGTAGTGGGAGTCCCTTCTACGAGCAGTACTTC.